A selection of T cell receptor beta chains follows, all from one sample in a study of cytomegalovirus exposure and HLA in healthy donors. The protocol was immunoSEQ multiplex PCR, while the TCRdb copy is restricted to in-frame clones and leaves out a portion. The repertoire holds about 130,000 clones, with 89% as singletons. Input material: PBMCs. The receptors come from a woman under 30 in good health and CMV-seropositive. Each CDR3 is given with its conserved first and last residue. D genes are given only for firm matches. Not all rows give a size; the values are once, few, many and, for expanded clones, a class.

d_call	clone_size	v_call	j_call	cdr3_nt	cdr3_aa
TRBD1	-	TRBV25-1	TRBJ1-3	TGTGCCAGCAGTGCACAGGGGGCGAAAAACACCATATATTTT	CASSAQGAKNTIYF
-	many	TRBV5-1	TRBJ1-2	TGCGCCAGCAGCCGCCGGACCCTGAGCGGGCATGGCTACACCTTC	CASSRRTLSGHGYTF
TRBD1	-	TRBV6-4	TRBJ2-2	TGTGCCAGCAGCCCCGGGACAGGGAGCGGTGAGCAGTTTTTT	CASSPGTGSGEQFF
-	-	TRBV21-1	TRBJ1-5	TGTGCCAGCAGCAAAGGTCAAACAGGTCACACGAGGAGTCAGCCCCAGCATTTT	CASSKGQTGHTRSQPQHF
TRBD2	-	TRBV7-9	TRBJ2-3	TGTGCCAGCAGCTTCCCTAGCGGGGGGATCACAGATACGCAGTATTTT	CASSFPSGGITDTQYF
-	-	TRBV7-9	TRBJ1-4	TGTGCCAGCAGCCGCGGGTCCGCTAATGAAAAACTGTTTTTT	CASSRGSANEKLFF
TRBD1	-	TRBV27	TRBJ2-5	TGTGCCAGCAGTTTATTTCAGGGGGCAGAGACCCAGTACTTC	CASSLFQGAETQYF
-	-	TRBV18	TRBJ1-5	TGTGCCAGCTCCCCCCGGGACAACCCATATAGCAATCAGCCCCAGCATTTT	CASSPRDNPYSNQPQHF
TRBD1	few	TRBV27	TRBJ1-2	TGTGCCAGCAGTTTAGACAGGGCTAACTATGGCTACACCTTC	CASSLDRANYGYTF
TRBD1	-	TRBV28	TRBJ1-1	TGTGCCAGCAGTTCCCCGGGACAGCTGAACACTGAAGCTTTCTTT	CASSSPGQLNTEAFF
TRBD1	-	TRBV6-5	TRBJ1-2	TGTGCCAGCAGTTACACCGAGACAGGGGGCTTTGGCTACACCTTC	CASSYTETGGFGYTF
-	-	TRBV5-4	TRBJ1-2	TGTGCAGTACAACAGCAGGGCGGTTCTAACTATGGCTACACCTTC	CAVQQQGGSNYGYTF
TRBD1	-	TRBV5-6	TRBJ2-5	TGTGCCAGCAGGCGATTTCGACAGGGAATTGAGACCCAGTACTTC	CASRRFRQGIETQYF
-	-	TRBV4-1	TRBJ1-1	TGCGCCAGCAGCCAAGTTTGGGCGGGGAACACTGAAGCTTTCTTT	CASSQVWAGNTEAFF
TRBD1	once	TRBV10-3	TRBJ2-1	TGTGCCATCAGCGGAGGACAGGGGCGTCCCTACAATGAGCAGTTCTTC	CAISGGQGRPYNEQFF
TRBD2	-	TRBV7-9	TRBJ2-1	TGTGCCAGCAGCTTCGGGACTAGCTCGCCCTTCTACAATGAGCAGTTCTTC	CASSFGTSSPFYNEQFF
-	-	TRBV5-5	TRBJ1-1	TGTGCCAGCAGCTTGGGGGGAGACACTGAAGCTTTCTTT	CASSLGGDTEAFF
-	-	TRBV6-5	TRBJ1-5	TGTGCCAGCGGTCGGGGGTCAGTGAATCAGCCCCAGCATTTT	CASGRGSVNQPQHF
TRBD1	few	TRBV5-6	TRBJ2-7	TGTGCCAGCAGCTCCCGGACAGGGTATAACGAGCAGTACTTC	CASSSRTGYNEQYF
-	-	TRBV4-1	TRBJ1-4	TGCGCCAGCAGCCAAGGGCGGAGCGTCACTAATGAAAAACTGTTTTTT	CASSQGRSVTNEKLFF
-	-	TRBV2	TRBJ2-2	TGTGCCAGCAGTGACCACAGGGCAACGAACACCGGGGAGCTGTTTTTT	CASSDHRATNTGELFF